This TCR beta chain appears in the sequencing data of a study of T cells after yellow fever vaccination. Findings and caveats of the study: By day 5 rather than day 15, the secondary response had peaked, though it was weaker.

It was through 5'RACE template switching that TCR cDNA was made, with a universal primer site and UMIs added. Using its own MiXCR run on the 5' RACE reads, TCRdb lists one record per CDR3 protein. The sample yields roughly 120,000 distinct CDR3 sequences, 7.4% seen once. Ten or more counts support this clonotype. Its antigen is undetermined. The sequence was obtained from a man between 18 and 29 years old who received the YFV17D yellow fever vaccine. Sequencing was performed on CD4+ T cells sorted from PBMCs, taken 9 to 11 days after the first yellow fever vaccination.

CDR3: CASSRGLAGAMQETQYF. In DNA form, the CDR3 reads TGTGCCAGTAGTAGGGGACTAGCGGGGGCTATGCAAGAGACCCAGTACTTC. V usage is TRBV19 and J usage is TRBJ2-5, with 14 bases aligning to TRBD2. This CDR3 contains 17 residues. Germline CDR1 LNHDA, CDR2 SQIVND (reference sequence). The ends lost 4 bases at V and 2 bases at J; junction bases unmatched: 6. The complete variable domain, with remaining parts taken from reference TRBV19 and TRBJ2-5, reads DGGITQSPKYLFRKEGQNVTLSCEQNLNHDAMYWYRQDPGQGLRLIYYSQIVNDFQKGDIAEGYSVSREKKESFPLTVTSAQKNPTAFYLCASSRGLAGAMQETQYFGPGTRLLVL.